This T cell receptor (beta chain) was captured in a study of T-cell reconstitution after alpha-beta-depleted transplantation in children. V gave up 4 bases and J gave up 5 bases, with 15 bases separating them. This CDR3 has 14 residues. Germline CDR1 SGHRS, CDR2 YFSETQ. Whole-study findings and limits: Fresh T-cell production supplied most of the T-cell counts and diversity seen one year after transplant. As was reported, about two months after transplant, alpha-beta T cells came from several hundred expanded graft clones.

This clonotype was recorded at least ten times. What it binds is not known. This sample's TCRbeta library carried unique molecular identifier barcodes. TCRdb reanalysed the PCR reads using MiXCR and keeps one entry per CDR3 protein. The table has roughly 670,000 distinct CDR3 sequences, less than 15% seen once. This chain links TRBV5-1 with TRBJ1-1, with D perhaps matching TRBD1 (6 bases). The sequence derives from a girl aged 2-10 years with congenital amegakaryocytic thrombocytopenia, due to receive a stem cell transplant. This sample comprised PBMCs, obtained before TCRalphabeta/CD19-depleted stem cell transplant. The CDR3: CASSLVGAQTEAFF. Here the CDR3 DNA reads TGCGCCAGCAGCCTAGTGGGGGCGCAAACTGAAGCTTTCTTT.